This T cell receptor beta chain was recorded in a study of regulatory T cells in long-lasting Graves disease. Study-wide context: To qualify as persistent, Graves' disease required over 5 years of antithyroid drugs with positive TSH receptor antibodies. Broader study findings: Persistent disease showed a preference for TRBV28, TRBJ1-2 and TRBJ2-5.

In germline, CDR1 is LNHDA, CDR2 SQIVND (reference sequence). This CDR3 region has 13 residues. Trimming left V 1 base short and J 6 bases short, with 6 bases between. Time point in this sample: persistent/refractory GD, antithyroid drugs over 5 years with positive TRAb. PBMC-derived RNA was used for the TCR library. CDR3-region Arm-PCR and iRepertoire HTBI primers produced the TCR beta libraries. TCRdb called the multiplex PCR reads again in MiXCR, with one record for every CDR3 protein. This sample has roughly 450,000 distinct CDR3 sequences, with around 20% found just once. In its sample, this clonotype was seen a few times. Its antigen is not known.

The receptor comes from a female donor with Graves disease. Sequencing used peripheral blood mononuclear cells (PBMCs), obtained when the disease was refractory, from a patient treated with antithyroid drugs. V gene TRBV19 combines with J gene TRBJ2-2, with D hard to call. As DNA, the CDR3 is TGTGCCAGTAGTATAGTCCAATCCGGGGAGCTGTTTTTT. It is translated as CASSIVQSGELFF. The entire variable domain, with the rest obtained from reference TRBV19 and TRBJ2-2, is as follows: DGGITQSPKYLFRKEGQNVTLSCEQNLNHDAMYWYRQDPGQGLRLIYYSQIVNDFQKGDIAEGYSVSREKKESFPLTVTSAQKNPTAFYLCASSIVQSGELFFGEGSRLTVL.